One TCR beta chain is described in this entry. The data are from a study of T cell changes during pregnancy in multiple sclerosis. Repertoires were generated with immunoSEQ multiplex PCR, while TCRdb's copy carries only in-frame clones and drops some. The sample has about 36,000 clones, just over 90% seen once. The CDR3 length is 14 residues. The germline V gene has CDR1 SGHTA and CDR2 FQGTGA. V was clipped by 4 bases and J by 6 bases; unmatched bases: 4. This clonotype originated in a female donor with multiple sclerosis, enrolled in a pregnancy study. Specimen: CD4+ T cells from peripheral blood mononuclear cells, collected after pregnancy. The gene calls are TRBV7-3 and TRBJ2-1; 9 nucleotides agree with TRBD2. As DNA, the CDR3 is TGTGCCAGCAGCTCGCGGGGGGGCCGCAATGAGCAGTTCTTC. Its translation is CASSSRGGRNEQFF.